This is a list of T cell receptor beta chains from one sample in a study of molecular identifiers for immune sequencing clone quantification. TCRdb called the PCR reads again in MiXCR, with one record for every CDR3 protein. The data contain roughly 630,000 distinct CDR3 sequences, roughly 27% of them seen just once; the ten biggest clones take up 0.7% to 0.95%. The sequenced sample consisted of naive CD8+ T cells from blood, with Jurkat cell RNA spiked in. The receptors come from a human donor in good health. Some libraries in this study had Jurkat cell RNA spiked in. Both conserved end residues are part of each CDR3. D genes are given only for firm matches. Only part of the rows carry a size: once, few, many, or a class if the clone is expanded.

clone_size	d_call	v_call	j_call	cdr3_nt	cdr3_aa
many	TRBD2	TRBV9	TRBJ2-5	TGTGCCAGCAGCGTAGGTAGCGGGGGTCAAGAGACCCAGTACTTC	CASSVGSGGQETQYF
many	TRBD2	TRBV6-4	TRBJ2-3	TGTGCCAGCAGTGCCACTCTAGCGGGGGATGATACGCAGTATTTT	CASSATLAGDDTQYF
many	.	TRBV29-1	TRBJ2-2	TGCAGCGTTGAAACCAGGGGGAGGTACACCGGGGAGCTGTTTTTT	CSVETRGRYTGELFF
.	.	TRBV12-3/TRBV12-4	TRBJ2-7	TGTGCCAGCAGAAAGGTCAGGGACTACGAGCAGTACTTC	CASRKVRDYEQYF
.	.	TRBV6-6	TRBJ2-2	TGTGCCAGCAGTTACACCGGCCCGGCGTCATCCGGGGAGCTGTTTTTT	CASSYTGPASSGELFF
.	.	TRBV9	TRBJ2-7	TGTGCCAGCAGCGTAGGGGATGAGGGGTACGAGCAGTACTTC	CASSVGDEGYEQYF
.	.	TRBV20-1	TRBJ2-1	TGCAGTGCTAGGGGGGCTAGCGACACCTACAATGAGCAGTTCTTC	CSARGASDTYNEQFF
many	.	TRBV2	TRBJ2-7	TGTGCCAGCAGGAGCGGCGGATACGCCTTTCAGTACTTC	CASRSGGYAFQYF
many	.	TRBV9	TRBJ2-4	TGTGCCAGCAGCGTAGGCCCGAGTTTTGCCAAAAACATTCAGTACTTC	CASSVGPSFAKNIQYF
many	TRBD1	TRBV7-6	TRBJ2-3	TGTGCCAGCAGCTTACAGGGGGCAGGAGGCACAGATACGCAGTATTTT	CASSLQGAGGTDTQYF
.	.	TRBV4-1	TRBJ2-2	TGCCCCAGCAGCCAAACCCCTATTGACAGCCTGTTTACCGGGGAGCTGTTTTTT	CPSSQTPIDSLFTGELFF
.	.	TRBV20-1	TRBJ2-7	TGCAGTGCTAAGTTCGGGCCCGCGCAGTCCTTC	CSAKFGPAQSF
many	.	TRBV7-9	TRBJ1-1	TGTGCCAGCAGCTTAAGTTCCTCGAACACTGAAGCTTTCTTT	CASSLSSSNTEAFF
.	.	TRBV7-9	TRBJ2-3	TGTGCCAGCAGCTTTTTCGCAACCCGACCACAAGATACGCAGTATTTT	CASSFFATRPQDTQYF
many	TRBD1	TRBV6-5	TRBJ1-1	TGTGCCAGCAGGGACAGGGTTACTGAAGCTTTCTTT	CASRDRVTEAFF
few	.	TRBV24-1	TRBJ2-1	TGTGCCACCAGTGATTTCGACAGTCCCTACAATGAGCAGTTCTTC	CATSDFDSPYNEQFF
many	.	TRBV5-1	TRBJ1-4	TGCGCCAGCAGCTGGACCGGACTCCAGTCAACTAATGAAAAACTGTTTTTT	CASSWTGLQSTNEKLFF
.	.	TRBV10-3	TRBJ2-7	TGTGCCATCAGTGAGAGTTCGGTGGTTTCCTACGAGCAGTACTTC	CAISESSVVSYEQYF
many	.	TRBV7-6	TRBJ1-4	TGTGCCAGCAGCTTAACGTTACGGGACGGGGAAAAACTGTTTTTT	CASSLTLRDGEKLFF
.	.	TRBV9	TRBJ2-3	TGTGCCAGCAGCGCCACAGCATTTAGCACAGATACGCAGTATTTT	CASSATAFSTDTQYF
few	TRBD1	TRBV12-3/TRBV12-4	TRBJ2-3	TGTGCCAGCAGTTTAGGGACAGGGGGTTTGAGCACAGATACGCAGTATTTT	CASSLGTGGLSTDTQYF
many	.	TRBV19	TRBJ1-5	TGTGCCAGTAGTATAGATGGGGACCTAAGCCGTCAGCCCCAGCATTTT	CASSIDGDLSRQPQHF
many	TRBD2	TRBV6-2/TRBV6-3	TRBJ2-3	TGTGCCAGCAGCTCCATCTCCCGGACTAGCGGGGGCACAGATACGCAGTATTTT	CASSSISRTSGGTDTQYF
few	.	TRBV7-9	TRBJ1-3	TGTGCCAGCAGCCAAGACCTCATAACCCCTGGAAACACCATATATTTT	CASSQDLITPGNTIYF
.	TRBD2	TRBV12-3/TRBV12-4	TRBJ2-7	TGTGCCAGCAGTTTACCGGGACTAGCGGGAGGGCCGGGGACCGAGCAGTGCTTC	CASSLPGLAGGPGTEQCF
many	.	TRBV6-1	TRBJ2-4	TGTGCCAGCAGTGAAGCTTCGGTCTCCAAAAACATTCAGTACTTC	CASSEASVSKNIQYF
many	.	TRBV7-7	TRBJ2-3	TGTGCTAGCAGCTTAGCCCCCGCAGATACGCAGTATTTT	CASSLAPADTQYF
many	TRBD1	TRBV20-1	TRBJ1-4	TGCAGTGCTCGACGACAGGGGGGAGGAGAAAAACTGTTTTTT	CSARRQGGGEKLFF
few	.	TRBV7-9	TRBJ2-6	TGTGCCAGCAGCTTAGCGCTGGTCGCTAGCTCTGGGGCCAACGTCCTGACTTTC	CASSLALVASSGANVLTF
few	TRBD1	TRBV28	TRBJ1-2	TGTGCCAGCAGGAGTACCGGACAGGGTAACTATGGCTACACCTTC	CASRSTGQGNYGYTF
.	.	TRBV7-9	TRBJ1-1	TGTGCCAGCAGCTTAGCGGTTCAGGGTGGAAACACTGAAGCTTTCTTT	CASSLAVQGGNTEAFF
.	TRBD2	TRBV20-1	TRBJ2-2	TGCAGTGCTAGACGGCTAGCGGAGTTCACCGGGGAGCTGTTTTTT	CSARRLAEFTGELFF
few	TRBD2	TRBV4-3	TRBJ2-7	TGCGCCAGCAGCCAAGATTGGACTAGCGGGTTCTACGAGCAGTACTTC	CASSQDWTSGFYEQYF
few	.	TRBV7-9	TRBJ2-1	TGTGCCAGCAGTAATACTAGTTATGAGCAGTTCTTC	CASSNTSYEQFF